The rows below give T cell receptor beta chains drawn from one sample of a study of response to subunit inactivated influenza vaccine. Each CDR3 protein is one row after TCRdb ran MiXCR on the RT-PCR reads. The repertoire holds some 800,000 distinct CDR3 sequences, with around 20% as singletons. The specimen comprised PBMCs from blood, sampled about 5 days after vaccination. The origin of the receptors is a man aged 45-60 years who received an inactivated influenza vaccine. Both conserved end residues are part of each CDR3. The D gene is left open where the match is weak. Size is omitted from some rows. Given values are once, few, many or a class for expanded clones.

V gene	clone size	D gene	J gene	CDR3 DNA	CDR3 protein
TRBV12-3/TRBV12-4	-	TRBD1	TRBJ2-7	TGTGCCAGCAGTCGACAGGGGGCTGGACGGGAGCAGTACTTC	CASSRQGAGREQYF
TRBV5-1	many	-	TRBJ2-5	TGCGCCAGCAGCTTGTCATGGCTACAAGAGACCCAGTACTTC	CASSLSWLQETQYF
TRBV3-1	-	TRBD2	TRBJ2-7	TGTGCCAGCAGCCCCCTTGGACTAGTCTCCTACGAGCAGTACTTC	CASSPLGLVSYEQYF
TRBV27	-	-	TRBJ2-5	TGTGCCAGCAGGAAGAGTGGAGAGACCCAGTACTTC	CASRKSGETQYF
TRBV5-1	-	-	TRBJ2-3	TGCGCCAGCAGCTTCGGGGATCGCACAGATACGCAGTATTTT	CASSFGDRTDTQYF
TRBV20-1	many	-	TRBJ2-5	TGCAGTGCTAGAGTTTTTCTGGGAACAGCGGAGACCCAGTACTTC	CSARVFLGTAETQYF
TRBV11-1	-	TRBD2	TRBJ2-2	TGTGCCAGCAGCTTAGTCCCCGGGACTAGCGGGAAGCGTGGCGGGGAGCTGTTTTTT	CASSLVPGTSGKRGGELFF
TRBV29-1	many	TRBD1	TRBJ2-2	TGCAGCGTTGTAACAGGGGTCGCCGGGGAGCTGTTTTTT	CSVVTGVAGELFF
TRBV5-6	few	-	TRBJ1-4	TGTGCCAGCAGCACTTCCGGGACGGGTAATGAAAAACTGTTTTTT	CASSTSGTGNEKLFF
TRBV7-2	few	-	TRBJ2-5	TGTGCCAGCAGCTTAAGACAAGCTACCGCCCAAGAGACCCAGTACTTC	CASSLRQATAQETQYF
TRBV11-2	-	TRBD2	TRBJ2-1	TGTGCCAGCATCTTCGGAGCGGGAAACAATGAGCAGTTCTTC	CASIFGAGNNEQFF
TRBV7-2	-	TRBD1	TRBJ1-5	TGTGCCAGCAGCCGTAACGGGGGGGGACAGTCGCCCCAGCGTTTT	CASSRNGGGQSPQRF
TRBV7-3	few	TRBD2	TRBJ2-3	TGTGCCAGCAGCTTAGGGCCTAGCGGGGGATTAGGCACAGATACGCAGTATTTT	CASSLGPSGGLGTDTQYF
TRBV5-1	-	-	TRBJ2-7	TGCGCCAGCTTTGACGAGGGTACCTACGAGCAGTACTTC	CASFDEGTYEQYF
TRBV18	-	TRBD2	TRBJ2-5	TGTGCCAGCTCATCCCGGACTAGCGGACAAGAGACCCAGTACTTC	CASSSRTSGQETQYF
TRBV6-5	once	TRBD2	TRBJ2-2	TGTGCCAGCAGTTACGTGGCGGGAGGATTATCCGGGGAGCTGTTTTTT	CASSYVAGGLSGELFF
TRBV5-4	-	TRBD2	TRBJ2-1	TGTGCCAGCAGCTTGGATTTTAGCGGGGGGGCGTTCGATGAGCAGTTCTTC	CASSLDFSGGAFDEQFF
TRBV7-9	-	-	TRBJ2-2	TGTGCCAGCAGGGCCCAGGGGTACACCGGGGAGCTGTTTTTT	CASRAQGYTGELFF
TRBV4-3	few	TRBD1	TRBJ1-1	TGCGCCAGCAGCCAAGATTGGGCAGGGGGTCTGAACACTGAAGCTTTCTTT	CASSQDWAGGLNTEAFF
TRBV20-1	few	-	TRBJ1-2	TGCAGTGCCCAAACCCGGGGGAACTATGGCTACACCTTC	CSAQTRGNYGYTF
TRBV12-3/TRBV12-4	-	-	TRBJ1-5	TGTGCCAGCAGTTTGCACGAGGTCAATCAGCCCCAGCATTTT	CASSLHEVNQPQHF
TRBV14	few	TRBD2	TRBJ2-1	TGTGCCAGCAGCCAAGAATTCGCTAGCGGCAATGAGCAGTTCTTC	CASSQEFASGNEQFF
TRBV24-1	few	TRBD1	TRBJ2-1	TGTGCCACCAGTGACCTAAAACAGGGGAGTGAGCAGTTCTTC	CATSDLKQGSEQFF
TRBV29-1	many	TRBD1	TRBJ2-5	TGCAGCGTTGAGGCAGGGGGCAAGACCCAGTACTTC	CSVEAGGKTQYF
TRBV4-3	-	-	TRBJ2-1	TGCGCCAGCAGCCTGTACCAGGGGAGAATTGGAAATGAGCAGTTCTTC	CASSLYQGRIGNEQFF
TRBV20-1	many	-	TRBJ2-7	TGCAGTGCTAGAATGTGGGAAGGGTACGAGCAGTACTTC	CSARMWEGYEQYF
TRBV5-5	-	-	TRBJ1-1	TGTGCCAGCAGCGGTCCTGGACAGTTGAACACTGAAGCTTTCTTT	CASSGPGQLNTEAFF
TRBV29-1	-	-	TRBJ2-1	TGCAGCGCCGCAAGCTCCTACAATGAGCAGTTCTTC	CSAASSYNEQFF
TRBV13	-	-	TRBJ2-7	TGTGCCAGCTCCACACGGGGGTTTTACGAGCAGTACTTC	CASSTRGFYEQYF
TRBV20-1	-	TRBD2	TRBJ2-5	TGCAGTGCTAGAGGATTGACTAGCGGGGGGCCTCAAGAGACCCAGTACTTC	CSARGLTSGGPQETQYF
TRBV18	few	-	TRBJ1-1	TGTGCCAGCTCACCACCGGAAAAGAGCACTGAAGCTTTCTTT	CASSPPEKSTEAFF
TRBV6-1	few	TRBD2	TRBJ2-7	TGTGCCAGCAGCCACCCGGGGGGGGAGTACGAGCAGTACTTC	CASSHPGGEYEQYF
TRBV5-1	-	TRBD1	TRBJ2-3	TGCGCCAGCAGCTATGCGAAACAGGGGAGTGATACGCAGTATTTT	CASSYAKQGSDTQYF
TRBV7-6	few	-	TRBJ2-1	TGTGCCAGCAGCTTAGCGACAGGACGGAATGAGCAGTTCTTC	CASSLATGRNEQFF
TRBV20-1	few	TRBD1	TRBJ2-1	TGCAGTGCTGACCGGGACAGGGGTAGCAATGAGCAGTTCTTC	CSADRDRGSNEQFF
TRBV11-2	-	TRBD2	TRBJ2-1	TGTGCCAGCACCCCAATAGCGGGGGTCTTTAGTGAGCAGTTCTTC	CASTPIAGVFSEQFF
TRBV4-3	-	-	TRBJ2-3	TGCGCCAGCAGCCAAGCCTTGAAAGGCACAGATACGCAGTATTTT	CASSQALKGTDTQYF
TRBV20-1	-	TRBD1	TRBJ1-1	TGCAGTGCTAGTGCAGGGGGCAGGGTGAACACTGAAGCTTTCTTT	CSASAGGRVNTEAFF
TRBV5-1	many	-	TRBJ2-7	TGCGCCAGCACACGGAGCCGCGCCCACGAGCAGTACTTC	CASTRSRAHEQYF
TRBV6-6	many	-	TRBJ1-3	TGTGCCAGCAGTGGTGGAAACACCATATATTTT	CASSGGNTIYF